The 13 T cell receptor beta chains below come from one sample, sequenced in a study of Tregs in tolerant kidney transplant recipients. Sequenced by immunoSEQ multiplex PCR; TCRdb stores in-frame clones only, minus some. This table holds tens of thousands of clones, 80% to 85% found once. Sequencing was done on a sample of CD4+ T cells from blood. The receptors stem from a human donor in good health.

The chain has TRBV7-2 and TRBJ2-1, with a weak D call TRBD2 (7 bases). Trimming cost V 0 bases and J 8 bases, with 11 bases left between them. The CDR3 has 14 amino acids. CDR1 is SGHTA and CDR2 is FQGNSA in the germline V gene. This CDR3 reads CASSLAGGPYEQFF. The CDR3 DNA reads TGTGCCAGCAGCTTAGCGGGGGGGCCCTATGAGCAGTTCTTC.

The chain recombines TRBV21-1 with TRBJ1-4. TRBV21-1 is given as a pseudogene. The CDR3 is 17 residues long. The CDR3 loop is CASSKRLQRRTNEKLFF. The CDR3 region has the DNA TGTGCCAGCAGCAAAAGGCTGCAGAGAAGAACTAATGAAAAACTGTTTTTT.

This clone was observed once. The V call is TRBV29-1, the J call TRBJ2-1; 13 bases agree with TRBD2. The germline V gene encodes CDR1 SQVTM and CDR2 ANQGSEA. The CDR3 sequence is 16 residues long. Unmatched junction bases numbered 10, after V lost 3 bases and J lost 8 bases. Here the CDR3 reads CSVEGVGTSGDDEQFF. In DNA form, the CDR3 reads TGCAGCGTTGAGGGGGTCGGGACTAGCGGGGATGATGAGCAGTTCTTC.

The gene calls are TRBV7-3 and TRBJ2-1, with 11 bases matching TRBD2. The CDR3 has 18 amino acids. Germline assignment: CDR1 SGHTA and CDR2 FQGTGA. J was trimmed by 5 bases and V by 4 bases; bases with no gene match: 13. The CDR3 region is CASSSQSTIAGGNNEQFF. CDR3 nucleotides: TGTGCCAGCAGCTCCCAATCCACCATAGCGGGAGGGAACAATGAGCAGTTCTTC.

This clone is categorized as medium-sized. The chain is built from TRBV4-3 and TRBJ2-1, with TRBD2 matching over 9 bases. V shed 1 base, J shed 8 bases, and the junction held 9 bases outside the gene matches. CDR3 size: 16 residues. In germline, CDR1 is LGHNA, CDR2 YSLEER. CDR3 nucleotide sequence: TGCGCCAGCAGCCAAGTCGCGCGGGGGGGTTTCGATGAGCAGTTCTTC. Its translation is CASSQVARGGFDEQFF.

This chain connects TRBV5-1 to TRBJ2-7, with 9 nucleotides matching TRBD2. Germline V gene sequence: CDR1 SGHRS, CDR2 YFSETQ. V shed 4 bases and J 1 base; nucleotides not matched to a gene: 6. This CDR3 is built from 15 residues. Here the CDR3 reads CASSPSGGFSYEQYF. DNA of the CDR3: TGCGCCAGCAGCCCCAGCGGGGGGTTTTCCTACGAGCAGTACTTC.

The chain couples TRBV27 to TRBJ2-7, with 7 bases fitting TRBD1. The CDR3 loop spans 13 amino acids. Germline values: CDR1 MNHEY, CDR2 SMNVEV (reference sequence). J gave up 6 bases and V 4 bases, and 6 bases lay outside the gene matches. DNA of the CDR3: TGTGCCAGCAGTTCGACAGGGTACGGCGAGCAGTACTTC. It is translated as CASSSTGYGEQYF.

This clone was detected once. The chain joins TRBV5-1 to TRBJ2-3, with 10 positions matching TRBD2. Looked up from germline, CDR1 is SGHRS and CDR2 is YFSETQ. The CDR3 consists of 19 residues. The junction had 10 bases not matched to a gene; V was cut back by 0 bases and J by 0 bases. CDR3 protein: CASSLVRAAGGLSTDTQYF. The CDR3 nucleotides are TGCGCCAGCAGCTTGGTACGGGCAGCGGGAGGGTTAAGCACAGATACGCAGTATTTT.

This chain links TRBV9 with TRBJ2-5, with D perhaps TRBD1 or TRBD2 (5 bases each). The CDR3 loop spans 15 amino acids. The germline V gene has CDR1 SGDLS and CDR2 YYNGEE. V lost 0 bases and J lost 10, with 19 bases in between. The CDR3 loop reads CASSVGSTVSGNQYF. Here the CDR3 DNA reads TGTGCCAGCAGCGTAGGTTCGACAGTCTCGGGAAACCAGTACTTC.

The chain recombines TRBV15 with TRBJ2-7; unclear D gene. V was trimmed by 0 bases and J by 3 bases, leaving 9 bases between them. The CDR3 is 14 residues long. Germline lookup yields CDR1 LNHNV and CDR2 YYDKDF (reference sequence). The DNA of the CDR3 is TGTGCCACCAGCAGAGATCGGTTAGGCTACGAGCAGTACTTC. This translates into CATSRDRLGYEQYF.

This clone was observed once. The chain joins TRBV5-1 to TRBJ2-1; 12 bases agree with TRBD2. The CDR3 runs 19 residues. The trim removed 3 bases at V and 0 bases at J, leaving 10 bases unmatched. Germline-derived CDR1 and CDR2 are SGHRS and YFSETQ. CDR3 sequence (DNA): TGCGCCAGCAGCTCTAGCGGGAGGGCGTCTGGCAGCTCCTACAATGAGCAGTTCTTC. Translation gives CASSSSGRASGSSYNEQFF. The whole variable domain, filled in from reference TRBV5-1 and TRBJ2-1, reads KAGVTQTPRYLIKTRGQQVTLSCSPISGHRSVSWYQQTPGQGLQFLFEYFSETQRNKGNFPGRFSGRQFSNSRSEMNVSTLELGDSALYLCASSSSGRASGSSYNEQFFGPGTRLTVL.

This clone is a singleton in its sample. The CDR3 nucleotides are TGCGCCAGCAGTCGGACAGGGGTGTACGAGCAGTACTTC. Amino acid sequence: CASSRTGVYEQYF. The chain carries TRBV4-1 and TRBJ2-7; 9 nucleotides match TRBD1. The CDR3 covers 13 residues. In germline, CDR1 is MGHRA, CDR2 YSYEKL. The trim removed 6 bases at V and 4 bases at J, leaving 4 bases unmatched.

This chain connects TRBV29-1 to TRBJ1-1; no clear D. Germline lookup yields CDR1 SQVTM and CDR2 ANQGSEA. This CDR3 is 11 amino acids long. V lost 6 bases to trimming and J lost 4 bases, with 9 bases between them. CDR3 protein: CSVPDGTEAFF. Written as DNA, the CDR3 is TGCAGCGTCCCGGACGGCACTGAAGCTTTCTTT.